These 19 T cell receptor beta chains share one sample of origin, sequenced in a study of OX40 agonist ivuxolimab in advanced cancers. TCRdb's table, derived via immunoSEQ multiplex PCR, lists solely in-frame clones and lacks some. Of around 30,000 clones in the sample, 70% to 90% are singletons; the top ten hold over 25%. This material consisted of CD4+ or CD8+ T cells sorted from blood, taken in a trial of the OX40 agonist ivuxolimab. These receptors were obtained from an adult with an advanced solid tumor such as melanoma, head and neck, liver or kidney cancer.

The V call is TRBV6-4, the J call TRBJ1-2; the match to TRBD1 covers 8 bases. V lost 2 bases, J lost 6 bases, and 5 bases stayed unmatched. Looked up from germline, CDR1 is MRHNA and CDR2 is SNTAGT. The CDR3 is made up of 14 amino acids. The DNA of the CDR3 is TGTGCCAGCAGTGACGACGAGACAGGGGATGGCTACACCTTC. Its translation: CASSDDETGDGYTF.

The genes are TRBV29-1 and TRBJ1-1; tentatively, D is TRBD1 (5 bases). The V gene's germline CDR1 is SQVTM and CDR2 ANQGSEA. V was shortened by 8 bases and J by 2 bases, with 18 bases between the two germline ends. This CDR3 has 14 amino acids. The CDR3 loop reads CSSEGTEFNTEAFF. CDR3 nucleotide sequence: TGCAGCTCGGAAGGGACGGAGTTCAACACTGAAGCTTTCTTT.

CDR3 coding DNA: TGTGCCAGCAGAGCACAGGGGAGCAATGAGCAGTTCTTC. It specifies CASRAQGSNEQFF. This chain uses TRBV5-5 with TRBJ2-1; TRBD1 matches at 7 bases. Germline CDR1 and CDR2: SGHKS and YYEKEE (reference sequence). This CDR3 comprises 13 residues. V shed 5 bases, J shed 6 bases, and the junction held 5 bases outside the gene matches.

This chain uses TRBV5-1 with TRBJ1-1, with a tentative D call TRBD1 (6 bases). CDR3 length: 15 amino acids. Trimming removed 4 bases at V and 8 bases at J, with 21 bases between. Looked up from germline, CDR1 is SGHRS and CDR2 is YFSETQ. The CDR3 bases are TGCGCCAGCAGCACCGACGCGGGCCCAGGGGCAGAAGCTTTCTTT. It translates to CASSTDAGPGAEAFF. Full variable domain (missing parts from reference TRBV5-1 and TRBJ1-1): KAGVTQTPRYLIKTRGQQVTLSCSPISGHRSVSWYQQTPGQGLQFLFEYFSETQRNKGNFPGRFSGRQFSNSRSEMNVSTLELGDSALYLCASSTDAGPGAEAFFGQGTRLTVV.

V gene TRBV19 combines with J gene TRBJ1-1, with 11 bases that match TRBD1. The CDR3 is made up of 17 amino acids. Losses at the gene ends were 3 bases for V and 5 bases for J; bases not matched to a gene: 11. The germline V gene encodes CDR1 LNHDA and CDR2 SQIVND (reference sequence). CDR3 DNA: TGTGCCAGTAGTATTACCCCGGACAGGGGGCCCGAAACTGAAGCTTTCTTT. Protein product: CASSITPDRGPETEAFF.

The table lists this clone with a few counts. V is TRBV7-9 and J is TRBJ2-7, with 7 bases lining up with TRBD1. After removal of 6 bases from V and 7 bases from J, the junction contained 15 bases not matched to a gene. The germline V gene has CDR1 SEHNR and CDR2 FQNEAQ (reference sequence). CDR3 length: 15 amino acids. In nucleotides, the CDR3 is TGTGCCAGCAGTTTACGGGACAGCCCGGAGCGGGAGCAGTACTTC. As protein: CASSLRDSPEREQYF.

V gene TRBV6-6 combines with J gene TRBJ2-1; 13 nucleotides line up with TRBD2. Germline assignment: CDR1 MNHNY and CDR2 SVGAGI (reference sequence). J gave up 7 bases and V 7 bases, and 4 bases lay outside the gene matches. CDR3 size: 14 residues. The CDR3 here is CASTGTSGTNEQFF. CDR3 in DNA: TGTGCCAGCACTGGGACTAGCGGGACGAATGAGCAGTTCTTC.

V usage is TRBV27 and J usage is TRBJ1-5, with 7 positions matching TRBD1. With V trimmed by 2 bases and J by 4 bases, 5 bases remained unmatched. The length of the CDR3 is 15 residues. Germline-derived CDR1 and CDR2 are MNHEY and SMNVEV (reference sequence). The CDR3 region is CASSLGPGGNQPQHF. The CDR3 DNA reads as TGTGCCAGCAGTTTAGGCCCAGGGGGAAATCAGCCCCAGCATTTT.

The V and J genes are TRBV18 and TRBJ1-5; 7 bases fit TRBD1. J lost 3 bases, V lost 4 bases, and 3 bases had no gene match. This CDR3 is built from 14 residues. The germline V gene encodes CDR1 KGHSH and CDR2 LQKENI. CDR3 in amino acids: CASSLGQANQPQHF. CDR3 DNA: TGTGCCAGCTCACTCGGACAGGCCAATCAGCCCCAGCATTTT.

This clone has more than one count but fewer than ten. The V gene is TRBV7-9, the J gene TRBJ2-7; D not certain. Germline-derived CDR1 and CDR2 are SEHNR and FQNEAQ (reference sequence). Trimming left V 3 bases short and J 6 bases short, with 6 bases between. There are 11 residues in the CDR3. The CDR3 DNA reads as TGTGCCAGCAGCTTCACGTTCGAGCAGTACTTC. It specifies CASSFTFEQYF.

V is TRBV19 and J is TRBJ2-1; 9 bases agree with TRBD2. The J segment lost 1 base and the V segment lost 8 bases, leaving 12 bases of the junction unmatched. The CDR3 has 17 residues. Germline CDR1 and CDR2: LNHDA and SQIVND (reference sequence). Here the CDR3 DNA reads TGTGCCAGTTCCGCAAGGTTAGCGGGAGTTTCCTACAATGAGCAGTTCTTC. Its protein is CASSARLAGVSYNEQFF.

The CDR3 DNA reads as TGCAGCGTTGAAGAGGCGCGGGTGCGGGAGGGCCCCGGAACCTACAATGAGCAGTTCTTC. Translating gives CSVEEARVREGPGTYNEQFF. The chain carries TRBV29-1 and TRBJ2-1; TRBD2 aligns across 9 bases. J was trimmed by 2 bases and V by 0 bases; bases with no gene match: 17. The CDR3 spans 20 residues. Germline V gene lookup returns CDR1 SQVTM and CDR2 ANQGSEA.

This clone occurred a few times. The chain uses TRBV7-9 and TRBJ1-1; D not resolved. V was trimmed by 5 bases and J by 1 base, leaving 8 bases between them. Per the germline V gene, CDR1 is SEHNR and CDR2 is FQNEAQ (reference sequence). The CDR3 consists of 13 residues. The CDR3 protein is CASSLRGNTEAFF. CDR3 bases: TGTGCCAGCAGCCTGCGGGGGAACACTGAAGCTTTCTTT. The full variable domain, completed using reference TRBV7-9 and TRBJ1-1, is DTGVSQNPRHKITKRGQNVTFRCDPISEHNRLYWYRQTLGQGPEFLTYFQNEAQLEKSRLLSDRFSAERPKGSFSTLEIQRTEQGDSAMYLCASSLRGNTEAFFGQGTRLTVV.

In its sample, this clone was seen once. This sequence joins TRBV5-4 and TRBJ1-1, with no clear D. V lost 2 bases to trimming and J lost 1 base, with 9 bases between them. CDR3 length: 14 residues. Germline V gene sequence: CDR1 SGHNT, CDR2 YYREEE (reference sequence). The chain's CDR3 is CASSFRATNTEAFF. The CDR3 coding sequence is TGTGCCAGCAGCTTCCGAGCTACGAACACTGAAGCTTTCTTT.

The chain has TRBV6-1 and TRBJ1-5; D not resolved. Germline V lookup: CDR1 MNHNS, CDR2 SASEGT. V was clipped by 11 bases and J by 9 bases, with 11 bases between them. The CDR3 sequence is 10 residues long. This chain's CDR3 is CALVGRPQHF. The CDR3 region has the DNA TGTGCCCTCGTTGGAAGGCCCCAGCATTTT.

The J gene is TRBJ2-1, the V gene TRBV14; 9 nucleotides line up with TRBD1. The CDR3 sequence is 15 residues long. V shed 0 bases and J 9 bases; nucleotides not matched to a gene: 6. CDR1 and CDR2 from the germline V gene are SGHDN and FVKESK. This CDR3 is CASSQEGQGPIEQFF. CDR3 coding DNA: TGTGCCAGCAGCCAAGAGGGACAGGGTCCGATTGAGCAGTTCTTC.

This sequence joins TRBV5-6 and TRBJ2-7, with TRBD2 matching over 8 bases. Looked up from germline, CDR1 is SGHDT and CDR2 is YYEEEE. The CDR3 totals 14 residues. With V trimmed by 4 bases and J by 7 bases, 10 bases remained unmatched. CDR3 bases: TGTGCCAGCAGCCCCGGGAGGGGGTATAGGGAGCAGTACTTC. As protein: CASSPGRGYREQYF.

This rearrangement joins TRBV6-1 to TRBJ1-1, with D hard to call. The CDR3 has 14 amino acids. Germline CDR1 and CDR2: MNHNS and SASEGT. The germline V and J ends were trimmed by 5 bases and 1 base, with 11 bases remaining between them. CDR3 coding DNA: TGTGCCAGCAGTCTTTGGACGGAGAACACTGAAGCTTTCTTT. This sequence encodes CASSLWTENTEAFF.

V gene TRBV28 combines with J gene TRBJ2-7; TRBD1 is a possible D gene (5 bases). The germline V and J ends were trimmed by 6 bases and 4 bases, with 19 bases remaining between them. This CDR3 spans 15 amino acids. Germline V CDR1 and CDR2: MDHEN, SYDVKM. CDR3 region: CASSTRDTGQYEQYF. In nucleotides, the CDR3 is TGTGCCAGCAGCACCAGGGATACCGGACAATACGAGCAGTACTTC.